This T cell receptor beta chain stems from a study of blood T cell repertoires in COVID-19. Study information: Sites in the United States, Italy and Spain provided acute and convalescent COVID-19 samples. Sample material is recorded as cDNA or gDNA derived from T cells, B-cell-depleted T cells, or PBMCs.

Original processing methods: Amplification of reference gene primers provided the estimated nucleated cell counts. TCRdb's table, derived via immunoSEQ multiplex PCR, lists solely in-frame clones and lacks some. V, J and clone size reflect that table, while D and trimming were determined from the DNA. The profile shows 100,000 or so clones, roughly 82% of them singletons. This CDR3 has 14 amino acids. CDR1 SGHRS and CDR2 YFSETQ come from the germline V gene. Trimming took off 0 bases at V and 4 bases at J, with 7 bases between the two ends. The sequenced sample was peripheral blood. This chain links TRBV5-1 with TRBJ2-2, with D unresolved. The clonotype comes from a man between 65 and 79 years old with active or convalescent COVID-19. CDR3 amino acids: CASSLGQSTGELFF. DNA of the CDR3: TGCGCCAGCAGCTTGGGGCAGTCCACCGGGGAGCTGTTTTTT.